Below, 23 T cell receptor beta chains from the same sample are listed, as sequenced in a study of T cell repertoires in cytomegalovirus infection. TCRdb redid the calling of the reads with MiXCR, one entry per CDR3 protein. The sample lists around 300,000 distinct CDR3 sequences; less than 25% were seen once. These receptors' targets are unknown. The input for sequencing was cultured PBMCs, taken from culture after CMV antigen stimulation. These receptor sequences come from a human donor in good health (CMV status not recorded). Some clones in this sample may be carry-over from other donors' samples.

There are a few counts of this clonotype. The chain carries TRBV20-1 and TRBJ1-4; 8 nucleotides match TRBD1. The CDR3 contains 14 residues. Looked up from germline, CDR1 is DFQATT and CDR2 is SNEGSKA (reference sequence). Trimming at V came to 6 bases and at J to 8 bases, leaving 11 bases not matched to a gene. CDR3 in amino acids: CSAHRDRREEKLFF. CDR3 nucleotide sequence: TGCAGTGCCCACCGGGACAGGAGGGAAGAAAAACTGTTTTTT.

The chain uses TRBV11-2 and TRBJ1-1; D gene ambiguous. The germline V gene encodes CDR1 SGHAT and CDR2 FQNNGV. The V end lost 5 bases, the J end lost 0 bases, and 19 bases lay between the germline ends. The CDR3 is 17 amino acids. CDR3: CASSPTLDFPMNTEAFF. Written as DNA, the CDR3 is TGTGCCAGCAGCCCCACCCTTGACTTTCCGATGAACACTGAAGCTTTCTTT.

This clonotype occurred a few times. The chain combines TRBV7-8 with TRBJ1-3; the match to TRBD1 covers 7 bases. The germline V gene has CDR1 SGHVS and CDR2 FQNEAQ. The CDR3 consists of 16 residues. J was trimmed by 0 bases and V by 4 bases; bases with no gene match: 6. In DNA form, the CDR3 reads TGTGCCAGCAGCTATCTTAGGGGGCCCTCTGGAAACACCATATATTTT. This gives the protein CASSYLRGPSGNTIYF.

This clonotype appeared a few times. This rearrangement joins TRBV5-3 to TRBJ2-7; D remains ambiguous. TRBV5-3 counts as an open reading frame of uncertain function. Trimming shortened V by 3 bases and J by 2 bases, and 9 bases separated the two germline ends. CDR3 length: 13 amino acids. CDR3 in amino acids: CARSSFAPYEQYV. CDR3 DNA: TGTGCCAGAAGCTCGTTCGCTCCCTACGAGCAGTACGTC.

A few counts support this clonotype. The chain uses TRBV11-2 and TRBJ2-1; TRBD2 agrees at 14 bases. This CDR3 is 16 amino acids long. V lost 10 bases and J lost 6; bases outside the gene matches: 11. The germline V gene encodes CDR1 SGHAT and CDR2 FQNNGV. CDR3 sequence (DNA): TGTGCCACCGGGACTAGCGGGAGTAATTCCGGCAATGAGCAGTTCTTC. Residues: CATGTSGSNSGNEQFF.

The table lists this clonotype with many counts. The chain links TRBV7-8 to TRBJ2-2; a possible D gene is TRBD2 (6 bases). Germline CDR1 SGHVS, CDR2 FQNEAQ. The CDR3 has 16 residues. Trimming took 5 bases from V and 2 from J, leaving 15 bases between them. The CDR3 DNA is TGTGCCAGCAGCCTGGAGGGCCTAGTTAACACCGGGGAGCTGTTTTTT. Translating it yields CASSLEGLVNTGELFF.

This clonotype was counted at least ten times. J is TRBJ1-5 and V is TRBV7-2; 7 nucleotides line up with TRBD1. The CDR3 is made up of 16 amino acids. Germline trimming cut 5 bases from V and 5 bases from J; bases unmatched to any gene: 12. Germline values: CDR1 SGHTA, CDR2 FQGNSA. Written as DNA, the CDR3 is TGTGCCAGCAGCGTTTCAAACAGGGGTTTGGATCAGCCCCAGCATTTT. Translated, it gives CASSVSNRGLDQPQHF.

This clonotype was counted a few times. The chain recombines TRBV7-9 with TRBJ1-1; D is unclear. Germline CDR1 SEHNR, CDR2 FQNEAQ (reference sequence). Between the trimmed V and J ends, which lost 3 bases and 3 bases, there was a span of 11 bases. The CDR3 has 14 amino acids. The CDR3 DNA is TGTGCCAGCAGCTTCCCGACGGAATACACTGAAGCTTTCTTT. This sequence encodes CASSFPTEYTEAFF. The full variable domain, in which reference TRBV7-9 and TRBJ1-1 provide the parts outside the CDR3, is DTGVSQNPRHKITKRGQNVTFRCDPISEHNRLYWYRQTLGQGPEFLTYFQNEAQLEKSRLLSDRFSAERPKGSFSTLEIQRTEQGDSAMYLCASSFPTEYTEAFFGQGTRLTVV.

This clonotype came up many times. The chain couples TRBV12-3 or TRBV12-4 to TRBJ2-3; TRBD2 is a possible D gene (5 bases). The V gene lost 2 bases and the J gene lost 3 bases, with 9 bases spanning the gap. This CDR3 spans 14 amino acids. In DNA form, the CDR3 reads TGTGCCAGCAGTTTACAGCGGCCGACAGATACGCAGTATTTT. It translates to CASSLQRPTDTQYF.

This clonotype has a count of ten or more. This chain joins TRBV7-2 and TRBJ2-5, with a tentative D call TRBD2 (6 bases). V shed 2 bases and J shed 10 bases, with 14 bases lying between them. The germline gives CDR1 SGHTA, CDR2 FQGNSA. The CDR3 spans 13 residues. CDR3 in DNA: TGTGCCAGCAGCTTAAGGACTAACCCAAGCCAGTACTTC. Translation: CASSLRTNPSQYF.

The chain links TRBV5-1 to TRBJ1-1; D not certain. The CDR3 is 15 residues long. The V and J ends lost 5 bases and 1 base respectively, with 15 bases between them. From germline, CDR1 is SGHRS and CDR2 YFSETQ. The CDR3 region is CASRPGTGWNTEAFF. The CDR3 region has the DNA TGCGCCAGCAGACCGGGTACGGGATGGAACACTGAAGCTTTCTTT.

Written as DNA, the CDR3 is TGTGCCAGCAGCCGGGCGTCCCAATGGGCCGGGAACACTGAAGCTTTCTTT. It translates to CASSRASQWAGNTEAFF. This rearrangement joins TRBV5-6 to TRBJ1-1; D is unclear. Germline lookup yields CDR1 SGHDT and CDR2 YYEEEE. This CDR3 has 17 amino acids. V was cut by 4 bases and J by 1 base, with 20 bases left in between. Full variable domain (rest looked up from reference TRBV5-6 and TRBJ1-1): DAGVTQSPTHLIKTRGQQVTLRCSPKSGHDTVSWYQQALGQGPQFIFQYYEEEERQRGNFPDRFSGHQFPNYSSELNVNALLLGDSALYLCASSRASQWAGNTEAFFGQGTRLTVV.

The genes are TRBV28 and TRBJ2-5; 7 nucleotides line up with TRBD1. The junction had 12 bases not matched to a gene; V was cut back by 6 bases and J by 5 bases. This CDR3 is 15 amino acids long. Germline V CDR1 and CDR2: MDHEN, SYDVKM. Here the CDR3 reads CASSLGTELWETQYF. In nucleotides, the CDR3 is TGTGCCAGCAGCCTCGGGACAGAGCTTTGGGAGACCCAGTACTTC.

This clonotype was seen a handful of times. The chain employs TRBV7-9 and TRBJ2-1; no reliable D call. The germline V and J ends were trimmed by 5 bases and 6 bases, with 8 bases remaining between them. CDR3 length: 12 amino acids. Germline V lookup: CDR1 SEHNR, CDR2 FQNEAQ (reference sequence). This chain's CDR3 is CASSTWTNEQFF. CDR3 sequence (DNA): TGTGCCAGCAGCACTTGGACCAATGAGCAGTTCTTC.

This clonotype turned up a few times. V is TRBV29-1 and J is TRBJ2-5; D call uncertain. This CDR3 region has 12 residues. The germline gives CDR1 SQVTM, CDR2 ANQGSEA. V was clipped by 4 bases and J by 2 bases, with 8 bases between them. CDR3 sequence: CSVVIGQETQYF. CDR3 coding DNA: TGCAGCGTTGTAATAGGGCAAGAGACCCAGTACTTC.

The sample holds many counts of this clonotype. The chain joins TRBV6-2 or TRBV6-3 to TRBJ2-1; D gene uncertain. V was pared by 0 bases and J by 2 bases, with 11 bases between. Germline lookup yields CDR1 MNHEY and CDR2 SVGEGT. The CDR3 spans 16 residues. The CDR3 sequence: CASSYSRLDPYNEQFF. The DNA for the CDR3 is TGTGCCAGCAGTTACTCTAGGCTAGACCCCTACAATGAGCAGTTCTTC.

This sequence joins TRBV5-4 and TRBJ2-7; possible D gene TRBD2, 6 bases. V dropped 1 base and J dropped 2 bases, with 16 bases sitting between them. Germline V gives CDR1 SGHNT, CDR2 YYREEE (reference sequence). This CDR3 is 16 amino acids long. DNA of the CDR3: TGTGCCAGCAGCTTGTTTCAAAATGGAGGGCCCTACGAGCAGTACTTC. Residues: CASSLFQNGGPYEQYF.

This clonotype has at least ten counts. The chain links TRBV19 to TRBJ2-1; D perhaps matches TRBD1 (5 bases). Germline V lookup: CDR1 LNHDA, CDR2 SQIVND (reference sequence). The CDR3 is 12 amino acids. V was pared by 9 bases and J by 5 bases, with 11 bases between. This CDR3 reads CASRAAHNEQFF. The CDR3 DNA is TGTGCCAGCAGGGCAGCCCACAATGAGCAGTTCTTC.

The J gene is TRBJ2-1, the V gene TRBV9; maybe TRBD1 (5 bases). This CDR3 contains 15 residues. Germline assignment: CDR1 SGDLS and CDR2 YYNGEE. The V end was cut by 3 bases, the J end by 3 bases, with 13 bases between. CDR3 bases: TGTGCCAGCAGCGCCCTAGGGGTCGACTACAATGAGCAGTTCTTC. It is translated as CASSALGVDYNEQFF.

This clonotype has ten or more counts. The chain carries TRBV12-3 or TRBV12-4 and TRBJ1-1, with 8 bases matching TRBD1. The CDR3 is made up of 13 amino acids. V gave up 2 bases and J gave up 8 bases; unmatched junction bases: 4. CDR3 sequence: CASSLNRDREAFF. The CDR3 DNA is TGTGCCAGCAGTTTAAACCGGGACAGGGAAGCTTTCTTT.

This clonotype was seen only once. CDR3 sequence: CASRGASGKSTDTQYF. Written as DNA, the CDR3 is TGTGCCAGCAGAGGGGCTAGCGGGAAAAGCACAGATACGCAGTATTTT. V usage is TRBV28 and J usage is TRBJ2-3; 9 bases match TRBD2. Germline assignment: CDR1 MDHEN and CDR2 SYDVKM. V trimming: 6 bases; J trimming: 0 bases; junction bases outside the gene matches: 7. This CDR3 comprises 16 residues.

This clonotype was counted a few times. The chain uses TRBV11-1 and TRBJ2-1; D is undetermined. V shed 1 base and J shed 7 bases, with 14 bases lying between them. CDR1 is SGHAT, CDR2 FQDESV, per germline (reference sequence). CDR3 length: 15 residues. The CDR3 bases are TGTGCCAGCAGCTTAGAGGTTGGACGTGGAAATGAGCAGTTCTTC. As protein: CASSLEVGRGNEQFF.

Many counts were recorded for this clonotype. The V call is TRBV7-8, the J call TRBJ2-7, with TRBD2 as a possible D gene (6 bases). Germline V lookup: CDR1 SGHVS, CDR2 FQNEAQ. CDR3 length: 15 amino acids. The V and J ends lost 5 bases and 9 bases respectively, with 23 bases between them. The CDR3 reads CASSPLADPNLVQYV. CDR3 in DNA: TGTGCCAGCAGCCCTTTAGCGGACCCTAATCTGGTGCAGTACGTC.